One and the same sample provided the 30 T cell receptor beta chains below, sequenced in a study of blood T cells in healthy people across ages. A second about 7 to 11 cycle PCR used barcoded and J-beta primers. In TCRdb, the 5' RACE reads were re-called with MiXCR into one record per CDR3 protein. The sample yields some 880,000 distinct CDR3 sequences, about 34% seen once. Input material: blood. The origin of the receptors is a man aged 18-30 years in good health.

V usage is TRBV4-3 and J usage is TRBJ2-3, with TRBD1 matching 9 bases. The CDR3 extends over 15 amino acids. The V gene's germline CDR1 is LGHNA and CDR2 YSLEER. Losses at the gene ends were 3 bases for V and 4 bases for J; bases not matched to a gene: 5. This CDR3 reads CASSQERQGADTQYF. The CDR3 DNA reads TGCGCCAGCAGCCAGGAACGACAGGGGGCAGATACGCAGTATTTT.

CDR3 loop: CSVEVPRGAHSEQYF. The CDR3 DNA reads TGCAGCGTTGAAGTACCCCGGGGGGCCCACAGTGAGCAGTACTTC. V and J are TRBV29-1 and TRBJ2-5; D is perhaps TRBD2 (7 bases). This CDR3 has 15 residues. Trimming removed 1 base from V and 11 bases from J, with 23 bases in between. Germline V gene sequence: CDR1 SQVTM, CDR2 ANQGSEA.

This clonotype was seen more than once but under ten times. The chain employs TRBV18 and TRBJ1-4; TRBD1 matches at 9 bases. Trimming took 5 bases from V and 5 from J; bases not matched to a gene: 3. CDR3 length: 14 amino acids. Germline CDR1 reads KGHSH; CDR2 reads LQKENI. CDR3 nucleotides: TGTGCCAGCTCATGGGACAGGGTGAATGAAAAACTGTTTTTT. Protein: CASSWDRVNEKLFF.

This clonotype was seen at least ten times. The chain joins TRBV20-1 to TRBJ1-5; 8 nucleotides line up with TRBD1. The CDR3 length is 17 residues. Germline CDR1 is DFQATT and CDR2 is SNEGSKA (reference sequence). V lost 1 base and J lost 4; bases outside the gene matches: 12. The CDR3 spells CSARADRGRYGNQPQHF. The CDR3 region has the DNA TGCAGTGCTAGAGCTGACAGGGGACGGTATGGGAATCAGCCCCAGCATTTT.

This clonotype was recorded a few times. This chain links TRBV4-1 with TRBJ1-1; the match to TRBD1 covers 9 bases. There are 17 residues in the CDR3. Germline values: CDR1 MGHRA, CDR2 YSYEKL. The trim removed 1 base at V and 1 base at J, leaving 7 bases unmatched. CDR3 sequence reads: CASSQGNRGQGNTEAFF. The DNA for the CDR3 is TGCGCCAGCAGCCAAGGGAATCGGGGACAGGGGAACACTGAAGCTTTCTTT.

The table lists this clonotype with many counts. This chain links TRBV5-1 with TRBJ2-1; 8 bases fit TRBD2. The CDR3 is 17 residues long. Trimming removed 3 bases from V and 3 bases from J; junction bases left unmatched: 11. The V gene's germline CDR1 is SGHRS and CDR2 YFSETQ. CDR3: CASSWGLVAGSYNEQFF. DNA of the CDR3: TGCGCCAGCAGCTGGGGATTGGTAGCGGGGAGCTACAATGAGCAGTTCTTC.

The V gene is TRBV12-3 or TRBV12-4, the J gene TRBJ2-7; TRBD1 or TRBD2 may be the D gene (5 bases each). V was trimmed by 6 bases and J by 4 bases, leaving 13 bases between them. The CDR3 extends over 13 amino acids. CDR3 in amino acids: CASSRAPGYEQYF. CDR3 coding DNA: TGTGCCAGCAGCAGGGCCCCGGGGTACGAGCAGTACTTC.

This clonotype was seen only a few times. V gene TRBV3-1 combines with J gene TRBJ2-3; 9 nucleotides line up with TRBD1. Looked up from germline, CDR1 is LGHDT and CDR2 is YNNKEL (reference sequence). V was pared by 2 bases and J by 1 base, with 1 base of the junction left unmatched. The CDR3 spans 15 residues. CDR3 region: CASSQRDRGTDTQYF. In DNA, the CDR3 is TGTGCCAGCAGCCAACGGGACAGGGGCACAGATACGCAGTATTTT.

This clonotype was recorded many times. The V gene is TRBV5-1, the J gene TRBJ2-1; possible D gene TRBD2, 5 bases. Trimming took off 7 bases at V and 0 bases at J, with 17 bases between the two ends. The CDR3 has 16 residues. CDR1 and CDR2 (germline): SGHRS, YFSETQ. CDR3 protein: CASFPAGMSSYNEQFF. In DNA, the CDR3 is TGCGCCAGCTTTCCGGCGGGCATGAGCTCCTACAATGAGCAGTTCTTC. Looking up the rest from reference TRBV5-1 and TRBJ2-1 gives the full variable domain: KAGVTQTPRYLIKTRGQQVTLSCSPISGHRSVSWYQQTPGQGLQFLFEYFSETQRNKGNFPGRFSGRQFSNSRSEMNVSTLELGDSALYLCASFPAGMSSYNEQFFGPGTRLTVL.

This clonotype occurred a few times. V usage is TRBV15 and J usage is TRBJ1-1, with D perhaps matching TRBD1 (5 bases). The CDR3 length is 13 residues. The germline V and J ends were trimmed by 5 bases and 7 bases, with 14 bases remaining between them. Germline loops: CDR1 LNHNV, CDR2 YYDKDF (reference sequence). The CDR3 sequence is CATSASRGHEAFF. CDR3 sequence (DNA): TGTGCCACCAGCGCATCCCGGGGCCATGAAGCTTTCTTT.

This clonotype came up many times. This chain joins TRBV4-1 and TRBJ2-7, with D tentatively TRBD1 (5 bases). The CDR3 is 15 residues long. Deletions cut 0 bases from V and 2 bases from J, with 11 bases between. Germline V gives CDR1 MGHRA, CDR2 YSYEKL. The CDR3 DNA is TGCGCCAGCAGCCAAGACAGGGTCCTAGCCTACGAGCAGTACTTC. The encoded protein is CASSQDRVLAYEQYF.

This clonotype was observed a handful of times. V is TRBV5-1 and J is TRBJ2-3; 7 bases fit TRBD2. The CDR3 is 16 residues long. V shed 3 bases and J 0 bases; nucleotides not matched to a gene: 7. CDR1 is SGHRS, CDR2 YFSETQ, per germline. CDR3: CASSWGGSPSTDTQYF. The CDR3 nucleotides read TGCGCCAGCAGCTGGGGGGGATCCCCTAGCACAGATACGCAGTATTTT.

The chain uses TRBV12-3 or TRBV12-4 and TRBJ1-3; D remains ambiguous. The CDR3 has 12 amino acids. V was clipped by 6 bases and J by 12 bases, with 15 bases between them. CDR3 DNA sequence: TGTGCCAGCAGGTTTGGGTCTGGGCTCATATATTTT. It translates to CASRFGSGLIYF.

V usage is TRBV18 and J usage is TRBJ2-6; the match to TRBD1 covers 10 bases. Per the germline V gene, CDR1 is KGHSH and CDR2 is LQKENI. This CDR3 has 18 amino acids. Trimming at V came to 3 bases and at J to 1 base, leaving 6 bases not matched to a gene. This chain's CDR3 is CASSPDRGYSSGANVLTF. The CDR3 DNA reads TGTGCCAGCTCACCGGACAGGGGGTATTCGTCTGGGGCCAACGTCCTGACTTTC.

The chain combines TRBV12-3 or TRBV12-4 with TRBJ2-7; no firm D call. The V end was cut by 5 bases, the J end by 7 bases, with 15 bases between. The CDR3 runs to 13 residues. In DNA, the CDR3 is TGTGCCAGCAGTGTAAGTCCAGTAAATGAGCAGTACTTC. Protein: CASSVSPVNEQYF.

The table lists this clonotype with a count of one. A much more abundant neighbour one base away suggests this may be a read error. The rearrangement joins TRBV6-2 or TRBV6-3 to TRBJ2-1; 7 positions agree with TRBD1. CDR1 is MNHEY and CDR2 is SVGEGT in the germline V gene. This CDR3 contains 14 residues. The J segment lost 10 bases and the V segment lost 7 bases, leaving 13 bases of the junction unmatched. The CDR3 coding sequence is TGTGCCAGCACCCAGGACAGGACTTTATACGAGCAGTTCTTC. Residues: CASTQDRTLYEQFF.

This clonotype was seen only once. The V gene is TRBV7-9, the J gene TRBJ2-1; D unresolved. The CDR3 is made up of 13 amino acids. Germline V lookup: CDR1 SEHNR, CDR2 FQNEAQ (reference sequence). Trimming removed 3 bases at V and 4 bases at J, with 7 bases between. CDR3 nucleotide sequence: TGTGCCAGCAGCTTTGGCAGGTACAATGAGCAGTTCTTC. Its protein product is CASSFGRYNEQFF. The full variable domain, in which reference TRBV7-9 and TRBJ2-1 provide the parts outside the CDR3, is DTGVSQNPRHKITKRGQNVTFRCDPISEHNRLYWYRQTLGQGPEFLTYFQNEAQLEKSRLLSDRFSAERPKGSFSTLEIQRTEQGDSAMYLCASSFGRYNEQFFGPGTRLTVL.

The CDR3 DNA is TGCAGTGCCAGGAGGGGAGGGCGGTCACGCACTGAAGCTTTCTTT. Residues: CSARRGGRSRTEAFF. This rearrangement joins TRBV20-1 to TRBJ1-1, with D possibly matching TRBD1 (5 bases). Trimming took 6 bases from V and 4 from J, leaving 21 bases between them. The CDR3 contains 15 residues. CDR1 is DFQATT and CDR2 is SNEGSKA in the germline V gene (reference sequence).

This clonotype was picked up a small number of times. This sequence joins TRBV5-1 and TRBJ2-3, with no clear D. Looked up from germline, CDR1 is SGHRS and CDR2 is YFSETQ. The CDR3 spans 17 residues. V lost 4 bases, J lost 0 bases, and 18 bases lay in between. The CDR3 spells CASSRRSGSLSTDTQYF. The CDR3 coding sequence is TGCGCCAGCAGCCGAAGGTCAGGAAGCCTAAGCACAGATACGCAGTATTTT.

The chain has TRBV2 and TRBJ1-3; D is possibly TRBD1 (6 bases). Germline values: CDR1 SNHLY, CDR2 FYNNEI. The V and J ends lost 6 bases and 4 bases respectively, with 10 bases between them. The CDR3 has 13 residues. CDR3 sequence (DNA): TGTGCCAGCAGGACAGGTGTCGGAAACACCATATATTTT. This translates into CASRTGVGNTIYF.

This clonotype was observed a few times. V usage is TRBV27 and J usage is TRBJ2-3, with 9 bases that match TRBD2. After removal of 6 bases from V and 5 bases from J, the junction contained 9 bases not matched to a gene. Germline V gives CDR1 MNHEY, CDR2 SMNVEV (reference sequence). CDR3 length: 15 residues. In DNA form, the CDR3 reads TGTGCCAGCAGGATAGGGCTAGCGGGGCTAGATACGCAGTATTTT. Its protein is CASRIGLAGLDTQYF.

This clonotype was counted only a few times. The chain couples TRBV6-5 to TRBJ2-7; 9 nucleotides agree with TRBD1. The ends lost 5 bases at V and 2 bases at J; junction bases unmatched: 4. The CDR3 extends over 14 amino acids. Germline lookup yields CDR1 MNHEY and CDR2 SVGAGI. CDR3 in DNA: TGTGCCAGCAGTCGGACAGGGGCTACCTACGAGCAGTACTTC. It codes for CASSRTGATYEQYF.

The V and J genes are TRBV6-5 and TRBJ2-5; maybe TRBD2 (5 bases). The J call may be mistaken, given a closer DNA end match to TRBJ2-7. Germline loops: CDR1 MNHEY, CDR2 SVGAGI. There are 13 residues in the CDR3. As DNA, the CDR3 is TGTGCCAGCGGCCGGACTTTCTCCTACGAGCAGTACTTC. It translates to CASGRTFSYEQYF.

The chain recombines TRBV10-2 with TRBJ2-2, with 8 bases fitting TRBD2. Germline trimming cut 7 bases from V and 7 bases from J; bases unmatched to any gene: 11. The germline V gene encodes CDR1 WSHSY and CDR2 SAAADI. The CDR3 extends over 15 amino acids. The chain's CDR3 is CASTQRAGGIGELFF. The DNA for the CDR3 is TGCGCCAGCACCCAACGGGCGGGGGGAATCGGGGAGCTGTTTTTT.

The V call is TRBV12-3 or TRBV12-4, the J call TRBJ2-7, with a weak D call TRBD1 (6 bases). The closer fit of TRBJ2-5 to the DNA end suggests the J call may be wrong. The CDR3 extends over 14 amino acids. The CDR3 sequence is CASRAVGALETQYF. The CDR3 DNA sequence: TGTGCCAGCAGGGCCGTGGGGGCCCTGGAGACCCAGTACTTC.

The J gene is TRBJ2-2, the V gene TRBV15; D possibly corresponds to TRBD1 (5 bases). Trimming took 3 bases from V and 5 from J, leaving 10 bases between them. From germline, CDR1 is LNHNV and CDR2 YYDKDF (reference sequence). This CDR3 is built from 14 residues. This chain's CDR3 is CATSRDRGTGELFF. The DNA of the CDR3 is TGTGCCACCAGCAGGGATAGGGGAACCGGGGAGCTGTTTTTT. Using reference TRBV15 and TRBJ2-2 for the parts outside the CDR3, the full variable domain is DAMVIQNPRYQVTQFGKPVTLSCSQTLNHNVMYWYQQKSSQAPKLLFHYYDKDFNNEADTPDNFQSRRPNTSFCFLDIRSPGLGDTAMYLCATSRDRGTGELFFGEGSRLTVL.

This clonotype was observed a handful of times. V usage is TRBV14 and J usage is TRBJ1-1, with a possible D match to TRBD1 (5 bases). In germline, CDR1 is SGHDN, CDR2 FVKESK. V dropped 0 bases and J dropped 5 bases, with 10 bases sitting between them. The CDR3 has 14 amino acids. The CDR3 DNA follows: TGTGCCAGCAGCCAAGAGGCAGGGATAACTGAAGCTTTCTTT. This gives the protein CASSQEAGITEAFF.

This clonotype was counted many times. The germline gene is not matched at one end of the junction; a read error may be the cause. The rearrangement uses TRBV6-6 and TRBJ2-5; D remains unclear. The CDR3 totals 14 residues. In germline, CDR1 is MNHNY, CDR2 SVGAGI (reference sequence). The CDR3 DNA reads TGTGCCACCAAATCCCCGAACCACCAGGAGACCCAGTACTTC. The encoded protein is CATKSPNHQETQYF.

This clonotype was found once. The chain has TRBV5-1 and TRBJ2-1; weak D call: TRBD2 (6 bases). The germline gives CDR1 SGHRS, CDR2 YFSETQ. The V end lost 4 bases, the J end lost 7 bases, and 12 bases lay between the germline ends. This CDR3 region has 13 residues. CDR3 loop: CASSASGRNEQFF. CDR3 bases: TGCGCCAGCAGCGCCAGTGGGAGGAATGAGCAGTTCTTC.

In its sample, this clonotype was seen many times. As DNA, the CDR3 is TGTGCCAGCACCTACCCGGGACAGGGGGTCTCTACAATCCATGAGCAGTTCTTC. It encodes CASTYPGQGVSTIHEQFF. The chain links TRBV6-2 or TRBV6-3 to TRBJ2-1, with TRBD1 matching over 11 bases. Per the germline V gene, CDR1 is MNHEY and CDR2 is SVGEGT. This CDR3 has 18 residues. V was clipped by 7 bases and J by 8 bases; unmatched bases: 19.